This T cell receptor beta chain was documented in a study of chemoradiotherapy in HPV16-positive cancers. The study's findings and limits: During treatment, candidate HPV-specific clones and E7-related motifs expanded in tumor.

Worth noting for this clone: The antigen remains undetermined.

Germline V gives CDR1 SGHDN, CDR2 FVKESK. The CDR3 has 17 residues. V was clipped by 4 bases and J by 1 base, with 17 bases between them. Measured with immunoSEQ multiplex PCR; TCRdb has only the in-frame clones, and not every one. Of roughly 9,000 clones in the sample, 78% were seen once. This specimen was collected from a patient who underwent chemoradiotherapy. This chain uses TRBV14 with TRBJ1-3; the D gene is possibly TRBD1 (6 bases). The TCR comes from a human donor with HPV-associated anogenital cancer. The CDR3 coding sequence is TGTGCCAGCAGCCCCATCCCAGGGGCCCCGTCTGGAAACACCATATATTTT. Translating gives CASSPIPGAPSGNTIYF.